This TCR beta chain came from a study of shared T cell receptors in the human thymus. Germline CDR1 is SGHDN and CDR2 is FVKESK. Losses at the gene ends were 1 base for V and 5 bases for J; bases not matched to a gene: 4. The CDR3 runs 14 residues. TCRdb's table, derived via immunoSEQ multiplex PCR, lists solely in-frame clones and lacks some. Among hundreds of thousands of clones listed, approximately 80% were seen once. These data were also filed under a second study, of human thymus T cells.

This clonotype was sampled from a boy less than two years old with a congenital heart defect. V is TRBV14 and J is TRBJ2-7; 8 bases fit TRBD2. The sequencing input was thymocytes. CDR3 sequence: CASSQVAGRHEQYF. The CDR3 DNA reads TGTGCCAGCAGCCAAGTAGCGGGAAGGCACGAGCAGTACTTC.